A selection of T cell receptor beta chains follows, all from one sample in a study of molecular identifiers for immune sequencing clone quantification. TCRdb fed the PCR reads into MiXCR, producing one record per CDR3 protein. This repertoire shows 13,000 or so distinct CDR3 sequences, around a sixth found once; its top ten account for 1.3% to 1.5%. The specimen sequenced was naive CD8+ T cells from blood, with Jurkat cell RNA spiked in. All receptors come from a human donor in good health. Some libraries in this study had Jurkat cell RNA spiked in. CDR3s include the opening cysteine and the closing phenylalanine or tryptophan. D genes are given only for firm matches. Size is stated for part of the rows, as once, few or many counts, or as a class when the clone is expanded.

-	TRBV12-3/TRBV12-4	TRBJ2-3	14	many	TGTGCCAGCAGTTTGGCACGAAGGGGAGATACGCAGTATTTT	CASSLARRGDTQYF
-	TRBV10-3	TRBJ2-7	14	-	TGTGCCATCAGTGAGACGGGCCCGGCGGGAGAGCAGTACTTC	CAISETGPAGEQYF
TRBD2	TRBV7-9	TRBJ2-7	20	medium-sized	TGTGCCAGCAGCTTAGGACTAGCGGGAGGGAGGGGAGAACTGGACTACGAGCAGTACTTC	CASSLGLAGGRGELDYEQYF
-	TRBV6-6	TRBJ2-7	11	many	TGTGCCAGCAGTCGGAATTACGAGCAGTACTTC	CASSRNYEQYF
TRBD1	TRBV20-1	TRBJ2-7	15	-	TGCAGTGCTAGAGGTTGGCCGACAGGGGGCAACGAGCAGTACTTC	CSARGWPTGGNEQYF
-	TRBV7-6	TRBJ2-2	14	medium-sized	TGTGCCAGCAGCTTAGGGGAGGCCACCGGGGAGCTGTTTTTT	CASSLGEATGELFF
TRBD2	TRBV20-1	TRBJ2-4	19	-	TGCAGTGCTAGTTTCGGGACTAGCGGTCCCGCTCTAGCCAAGAACTTTCAGTACTTC	CSASFGTSGPALAKNFQYF
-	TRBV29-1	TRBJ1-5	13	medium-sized	TGCAGCGTCGAGGACGGTAGCAATCAGCCCCAGCATTTT	CSVEDGSNQPQHF
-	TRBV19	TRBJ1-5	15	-	TGTGCCAGTGGTCAGGACCCCGGCGACAATCAGCCCCAGCATTTT	CASGQDPGDNQPQHF
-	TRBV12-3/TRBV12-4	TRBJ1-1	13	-	TGTGCCAGCAGCACAGGGCTCAGGACTGAAGCTTTCTTT	CASSTGLRTEAFF
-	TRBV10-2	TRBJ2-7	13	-	TGCGCCAGCAGACCAACAGGGAGTGGCGAGCAGTACTTC	CASRPTGSGEQYF
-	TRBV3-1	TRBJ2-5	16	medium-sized	TGTGCCAGCAGCCAAGTTTTTGGGGAGAACCAAGAGACCCAGTACTTC	CASSQVFGENQETQYF
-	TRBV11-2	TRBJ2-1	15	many	TGTGCCAGCAGCTTAGGGGTGCTTGGGGGCAATGAGCAGTTCTTC	CASSLGVLGGNEQFF
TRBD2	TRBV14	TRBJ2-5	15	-	TGTGCCAGCAGCCCGGGACTAGCGGGACAAGAGACCCAGTACTTC	CASSPGLAGQETQYF
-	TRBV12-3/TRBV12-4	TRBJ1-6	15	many	TGTGCCAGCAGTTTAGCTGGGGGAAGTAATTCACCCCTCCACTTT	CASSLAGGSNSPLHF
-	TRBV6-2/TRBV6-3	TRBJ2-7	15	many	TGTGCCAGCAGAACTTCGGGGGGCTTTGAGGACGAGCAGTACTTC	CASRTSGGFEDEQYF
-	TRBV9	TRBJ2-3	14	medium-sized	TGTGCCAGCAGCGCGAGGGGGTTAATCGATACGCAGTATTTT	CASSARGLIDTQYF
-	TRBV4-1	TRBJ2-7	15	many	TGCGCCAGCAGCCAATCCCATGACCTAACCTACGAGCAGTACTTC	CASSQSHDLTYEQYF
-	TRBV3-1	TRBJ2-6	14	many	TGTGCCAGCAGCCCCACTAACGTGGCCAACGTCCTGACTTTC	CASSPTNVANVLTF
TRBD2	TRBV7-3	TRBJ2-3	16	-	TGTGCCGGCAGCTTCCTAGCGGGGGGTAGCACAGATACGCAGTATTTT	CAGSFLAGGSTDTQYF
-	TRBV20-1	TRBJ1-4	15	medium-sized	TGCAGTGCTAGAGGCCGGGGACACACTAATGAAAAACTGTTTTTT	CSARGRGHTNEKLFF
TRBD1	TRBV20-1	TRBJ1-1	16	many	TGCAGTGCTAGTGCCCCGGGACAGGGGTTGGACACTGAAGCTTTCTTT	CSASAPGQGLDTEAFF
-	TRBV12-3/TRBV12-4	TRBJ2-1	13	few	TGTGCCAGCAGTTTGAGTTCCTACAATGAGCAGTTCTTC	CASSLSSYNEQFF
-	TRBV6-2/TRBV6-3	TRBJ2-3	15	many	TGTGCCAGCAGCCCGTCGGCGGGACTTTCGGATACGCAGTATTTT	CASSPSAGLSDTQYF
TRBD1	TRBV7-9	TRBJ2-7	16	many	TGTGCCAGCAGCCCGACCACGGGACAGGGATACTACGAGCAGTACTTC	CASSPTTGQGYYEQYF
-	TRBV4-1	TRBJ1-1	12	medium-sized	TGCGCCAGCAGTTATGGTGGGACTGAAGCTTTCTTT	CASSYGGTEAFF
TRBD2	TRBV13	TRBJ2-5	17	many	TGTGCCAGCAGCTTTCCCGGACTAGCGGGAGGTCCTGAGACCCAGTACTTC	CASSFPGLAGGPETQYF
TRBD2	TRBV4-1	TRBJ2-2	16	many	TGCGCCAGCAGCCCCATCGGGGGGAGGAACACCGGGGAGCTGTTTTTT	CASSPIGGRNTGELFF
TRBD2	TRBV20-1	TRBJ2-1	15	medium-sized	TGCAGTGCTAGGGTAGCGGGAGGGCGATACAATGAGCAGTTCTTC	CSARVAGGRYNEQFF
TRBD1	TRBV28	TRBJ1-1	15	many	TGTGCCAGCAACTACAAGGAGGGGGCGATACTTGTTGCTTTCTTT	CASNYKEGAILVAFF
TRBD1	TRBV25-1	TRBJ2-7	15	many	TGTGCCAGCACAGGAAGGACAGGGGGCTTCTACGAGCAGTACTTC	CASTGRTGGFYEQYF
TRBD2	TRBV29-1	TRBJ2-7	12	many	TGCAGCGTTGTGGGCGGGAGGCGGGAGCAGTACTTC	CSVVGGRREQYF
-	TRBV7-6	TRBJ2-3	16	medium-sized	TGTGCCAGCAGTTTGACGGCACCTCACATCACAGATACGCAGTATTTT	CASSLTAPHITDTQYF
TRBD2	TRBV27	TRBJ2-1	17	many	TGTGCCAGCAGTTCCGTAAAAGCGGGAGGGCCAAACAATGAGCAGTTCTTC	CASSSVKAGGPNNEQFF
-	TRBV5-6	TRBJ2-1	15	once	TGTGCCAGCAGCTTGGCCGGGCTAACGAGGAATGAGCAGTTCTTC	CASSLAGLTRNEQFF
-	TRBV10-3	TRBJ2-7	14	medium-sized	TGTGCCATCAGTGAGACTAGTGTCAAGGGCGAGCAGTACTTC	CAISETSVKGEQYF
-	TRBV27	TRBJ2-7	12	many	TGTGCCAGCAGTTTATCAGGGGGGCCCCAGTACTTC	CASSLSGGPQYF
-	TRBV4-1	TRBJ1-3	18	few	TGCGCCAGCAGCCCTCGGGGGGGGAGGACAACCTCTGGAAACACCATATATTTT	CASSPRGGRTTSGNTIYF
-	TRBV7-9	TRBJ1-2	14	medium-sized	TGTGCCAGCAGCTCTAGCCCGGGACTCCCACGTAAGGTCTTC	CASSSSPGLPRKVF
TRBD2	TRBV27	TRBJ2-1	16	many	TGTGCCAGCAGTACCCCTCTAGCGGGAGGTTTCAATGAGCAGTTCTTC	CASSTPLAGGFNEQFF
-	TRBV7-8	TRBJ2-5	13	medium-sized	TGTGCCAGCAGCTTAGGGGGCGGAATCGGGCAGTACTTC	CASSLGGGIGQYF
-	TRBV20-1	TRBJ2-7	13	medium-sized	TGCAGTGCTAGAGGCGCGCAGTCCTACGAGCAGTACTTC	CSARGAQSYEQYF
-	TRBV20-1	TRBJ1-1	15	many	TGCAGTGCTAGAGATCCCAGGTCGTTGAACACTGAAGCTTTCTTT	CSARDPRSLNTEAFF
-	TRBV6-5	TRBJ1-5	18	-	TGTGCCAGCAGTTACGGGCGGCATTCAGGAAGGACCAATCAGCCCCAGCATTTT	CASSYGRHSGRTNQPQHF
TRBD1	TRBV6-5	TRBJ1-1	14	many	TGTGCCAGCAGCCAGACAGGGGAGAAGTCTGAAGCTTTCTTT	CASSQTGEKSEAFF